The present T cell receptor beta chain was sequenced within a study of T cells expressing NK-cell markers. Study-wide findings and caveats: About six of the donors carried dominant NKG2C+ clonotypes that took up roughly 1.0-7.5% of their CD8+ T cells.

The germline gives CDR1 MNHEY, CDR2 SVGAGI. This CDR3 is built from 15 residues. The TCR beta cDNA came from 5'RACE template switching with UMIs. For each CDR3 protein, TCRdb gives one entry from its re-call of the 5' RACE reads, without DNA. Its listing shows fewer than 300,000 distinct CDR3 sequences. Remarks on this clonotype: Its specificity is unknown.

Sequenced material: blood T cells: a sorted CD56 or NKG2C T cell subset, CD4+ or CD8+ T cells, or bulk PBMC T cells (not recorded which). This clonotype was sampled from a woman aged 18 to 75 in good health. The V and J genes are TRBV6-5 and TRBJ2-5; the TCRdb call, TRBD1, lacks DNA for checking. The CDR3 region is CASSYTGQGAETQYF.